This is a list of T cell receptor beta chains from one sample in a study of identical twins. TCRdb called the 5' RACE reads again in MiXCR, with one record for every CDR3 protein. This sample has some 440,000 distinct CDR3 sequences, with less than 25% found just once. These records were also assigned to another study, of T cells expressing NK-cell markers.

Sequenced input: CD4+ T cells sorted from blood. These receptors were taken from a woman between 18 and 29 years old in good health. Both conserved end residues are part of each CDR3. The order of the fields is CDR3 length, J gene, V gene, clone size, D gene, CDR3 protein, CDR3 DNA. The D gene is left open where the match is weak. The size entry is marked missing in some rows and otherwise reads once, few, many or a size class.

length: 15
J: TRBJ2-7
V: TRBV5-1
size: NA
D: NA
CDR3: CASSQEEGRPYEQYF
DNA: TGCGCCAGCAGCCAGGAAGAGGGGCGACCCTACGAGCAGTACTTC

length: 14
J: TRBJ2-1
V: TRBV10-3
size: NA
D: TRBD1
CDR3: CAITNGQGNNEQFF
DNA: TGTGCCATCACCAACGGACAGGGTAACAATGAGCAGTTCTTC

length: 14
J: TRBJ1-5
V: TRBV25-1
size: NA
D: NA
CDR3: CASSVEYSNQPQHF
DNA: TGTGCCAGCAGTGTGGAGTATAGCAATCAGCCCCAGCATTTT

length: 13
J: TRBJ2-7
V: TRBV20-1
size: NA
D: NA
CDR3: CSAKQGGVDEQYF
DNA: TGCAGTGCTAAGCAGGGGGGAGTAGACGAGCAGTACTTC

length: 16
J: TRBJ1-5
V: TRBV5-5
size: NA
D: TRBD1
CDR3: CASSLVPGGEGQPQHF
DNA: TGTGCCAGCAGCTTGGTGCCAGGGGGCGAAGGTCAGCCCCAGCATTTT

length: 14
J: TRBJ2-3
V: TRBV20-1
size: NA
D: TRBD2
CDR3: CSASRGGNTDTQYF
DNA: TGCAGTGCTAGTCGGGGAGGGAACACAGATACGCAGTATTTT

length: 13
J: TRBJ2-7
V: TRBV20-1
size: NA
D: NA
CDR3: CSASSPGGYEQYF
DNA: TGCAGTGCTAGTTCGCCGGGTGGCTACGAGCAGTACTTC

length: 15
J: TRBJ2-1
V: TRBV19
size: NA
D: TRBD2
CDR3: CASSLNRYGRNEQFF
DNA: TGTGCCAGTAGTCTCAACAGGTACGGGAGGAATGAGCAGTTCTTC

length: 13
J: TRBJ2-1
V: TRBV30
size: NA
D: TRBD1
CDR3: CAQGTGPYNEQFF
DNA: TGTGCCCAAGGGACAGGGCCCTACAATGAGCAGTTCTTC

length: 19
J: TRBJ2-2
V: TRBV23-1
size: NA
D: NA
CDR3: CASSHQGVVGGHATGELFF
DNA: TGCGCCAGCAGTCATCAGGGGGTCGTGGGGGGACACGCCACCGGGGAGCTGTTTTTT

length: 14
J: TRBJ2-7
V: TRBV5-4
size: NA
D: NA
CDR3: CASSLPGPSYEQYF
DNA: TGTGCCAGCAGCTTACCAGGCCCCTCCTACGAGCAGTACTTC

length: 15
J: TRBJ2-1
V: TRBV13
size: few
D: NA
CDR3: CASSPDGGLYNEQFF
DNA: TGTGCCAGCAGCCCTGACGGGGGGCTGTACAATGAGCAGTTCTTC

length: 14
J: TRBJ2-5
V: TRBV29-1
size: NA
D: TRBD1
CDR3: CSVAQGTAKETQYF
DNA: TGCAGCGTCGCCCAAGGGACAGCGAAAGAGACCCAGTACTTC

length: 14
J: TRBJ1-1
V: TRBV18
size: many
D: NA
CDR3: CASSPRGRASEAFF
DNA: TGTGCCAGCTCACCGCGCGGCAGGGCGAGTGAAGCTTTCTTT

length: 14
J: TRBJ2-3
V: TRBV7-3
size: NA
D: TRBD2
CDR3: CASSYLAGTDTQYF
DNA: TGTGCCAGCAGCTACCTAGCGGGGACAGATACGCAGTATTTT

length: 15
J: TRBJ1-2
V: TRBV15
size: NA
D: NA
CDR3: CATSREGPGRAGYTF
DNA: TGTGCCACCAGCAGAGAGGGTCCGGGAAGGGCTGGCTACACCTTC

length: 17
J: TRBJ2-2
V: TRBV28
size: NA
D: NA
CDR3: CASSHGMKGPNTGELFF
DNA: TGTGCCAGCAGTCACGGAATGAAGGGTCCCAACACCGGGGAGCTGTTTTTT

length: 15
J: TRBJ2-3
V: TRBV2
size: NA
D: TRBD1
CDR3: CASRGNGQGADTQYF
DNA: TGTGCCAGCAGGGGGAATGGACAGGGCGCAGATACGCAGTATTTT

length: 14
J: TRBJ1-2
V: TRBV5-5
size: NA
D: NA
CDR3: CASSGGNDLYGYTF
DNA: TGTGCCAGCAGCGGAGGCAACGACCTCTATGGCTACACCTTC

length: 15
J: TRBJ1-1
V: TRBV20-1
size: NA
D: NA
CDR3: CSAPGTLGRVTEAFF
DNA: TGCAGTGCTCCAGGGACGTTAGGGAGGGTAACTGAAGCTTTCTTT

length: 17
J: TRBJ2-3
V: TRBV12-3/TRBV12-4
size: few
D: TRBD2
CDR3: CASRESVAGVVTDTQYF
DNA: TGTGCCAGCAGAGAATCTGTAGCGGGGGTAGTCACAGATACGCAGTATTTT

length: 17
J: TRBJ2-5
V: TRBV3-1
size: few
D: TRBD2
CDR3: CASSQGATSGGQETQYF
DNA: TGTGCCAGCAGCCAAGGAGCGACTAGCGGGGGGCAAGAGACCCAGTACTTC

length: 15
J: TRBJ2-3
V: TRBV3-1
size: NA
D: NA
CDR3: CASSQLVGRTDTQYF
DNA: TGTGCCAGCAGCCAGCTGGTCGGGCGCACAGATACGCAGTATTTT

length: 12
J: TRBJ1-2
V: TRBV2
size: NA
D: NA
CDR3: CASGGGGYGYTF
DNA: TGTGCCAGTGGAGGGGGGGGATATGGCTACACCTTC

length: 13
J: TRBJ2-7
V: TRBV2
size: NA
D: NA
CDR3: CASRELGVFKQYF
DNA: TGTGCCAGCAGGGAGTTAGGGGTTTTTAAGCAGTACTTC

length: 12
J: TRBJ1-1
V: TRBV20-1
size: NA
D: NA
CDR3: CSARVRGTEAFF
DNA: TGCAGTGCTAGGGTCCGAGGGACTGAAGCTTTCTTT

length: 14
J: TRBJ1-1
V: TRBV9
size: few
D: NA
CDR3: CASSVGGADTEAFF
DNA: TGTGCCAGCAGCGTAGGGGGCGCCGACACTGAAGCTTTCTTT

length: 14
J: TRBJ2-1
V: TRBV18
size: NA
D: NA
CDR3: CASSPPSTYNEQFF
DNA: TGTGCCAGCTCACCACCGTCCACCTACAATGAGCAGTTCTTC

length: 10
J: TRBJ2-1
V: TRBV12-3/TRBV12-4
size: NA
D: NA
CDR3: CASGDNEQFF
DNA: TGTGCCAGTGGGGACAATGAGCAGTTCTTC

length: 13
J: TRBJ2-5
V: TRBV29-1
size: many
D: TRBD1
CDR3: CSVEAGQGETQYF
DNA: TGCAGCGTTGAGGCGGGACAGGGAGAGACCCAGTACTTC

length: 16
J: TRBJ2-1
V: TRBV9
size: NA
D: TRBD2
CDR3: CASSVGGTSGYNEQFF
DNA: TGTGCCAGCAGCGTAGGCGGTACTAGCGGATACAATGAGCAGTTCTTC

length: 12
J: TRBJ2-7
V: TRBV2
size: NA
D: NA
CDR3: CASSDSGREQYF
DNA: TGTGCCAGCAGTGACTCTGGACGGGAGCAGTACTTC

length: 16
J: TRBJ2-1
V: TRBV12-3/TRBV12-4
size: few
D: TRBD2
CDR3: CASSILAGGVNNEQFF
DNA: TGTGCCAGCAGTATTCTAGCGGGAGGAGTCAACAATGAGCAGTTCTTC

length: 13
J: TRBJ1-1
V: TRBV20-1
size: NA
D: TRBD1
CDR3: CSARIGGDTEAFF
DNA: TGCAGTGCTAGAATAGGGGGCGACACTGAAGCTTTCTTT

length: 15
J: TRBJ2-2
V: TRBV9
size: NA
D: NA
CDR3: CASSYQAGNTGELFF
DNA: TGTGCCAGCAGCTACCAAGCGGGGAACACCGGGGAGCTGTTTTTT

length: 15
J: TRBJ2-3
V: TRBV20-1
size: few
D: NA
CDR3: CSARVGGPRTDTQYF
DNA: TGCAGTGCTAGAGTTGGGGGCCCTCGCACAGATACGCAGTATTTT

length: 15
J: TRBJ2-1
V: TRBV9
size: NA
D: NA
CDR3: CASSGLSWGRNEQFF
DNA: TGTGCCAGCAGCGGCCTTAGTTGGGGCAGAAATGAGCAGTTCTTC

length: 12
J: TRBJ2-1
V: TRBV3-1
size: NA
D: TRBD1
CDR3: CASRQGSNEQFF
DNA: TGTGCCAGCCGACAGGGTAGTAACGAGCAGTTCTTC

length: 14
J: TRBJ2-1
V: TRBV2
size: NA
D: NA
CDR3: CASMWGRPYNEQFF
DNA: TGTGCCAGCATGTGGGGGAGGCCCTACAATGAGCAGTTCTTC

length: 14
J: TRBJ2-4
V: TRBV2
size: few
D: NA
CDR3: CASSRGVGVDIQYF
DNA: TGTGCCAGCAGTAGGGGGGTCGGTGTAGACATTCAGTACTTC

length: 15
J: TRBJ2-1
V: TRBV5-1
size: few
D: NA
CDR3: CASSLAVGSNNEQFF
DNA: TGCGCCAGCAGCTTGGCGGTGGGCTCTAACAATGAGCAGTTCTTC

length: 16
J: TRBJ2-5
V: TRBV3-1
size: NA
D: NA
CDR3: CASSQVGGSPQETQYF
DNA: TGTGCCAGCAGCCAAGTGGGGGGTAGCCCCCAAGAGACCCAGTACTTC

length: 12
J: TRBJ1-6
V: TRBV19
size: few
D: TRBD1
CDR3: CASRQGGSPLHF
DNA: TGTGCCAGCCGACAGGGCGGTTCACCCCTCCACTTT

length: 13
J: TRBJ2-7
V: TRBV10-1
size: few
D: NA
CDR3: CASSDQNGDPQYF
DNA: TGCGCCAGCAGTGACCAGAACGGGGACCCGCAGTACTTC

length: 14
J: TRBJ2-3
V: TRBV12-3/TRBV12-4
size: few
D: TRBD2
CDR3: CASSLLAGADTQYF
DNA: TGTGCCAGCAGTTTGTTAGCGGGGGCAGATACGCAGTATTTT

length: 14
J: TRBJ2-1
V: TRBV5-6
size: few
D: NA
CDR3: CASSFSAAHNEQFF
DNA: TGTGCCAGCAGCTTCTCAGCGGCCCACAATGAGCAGTTCTTC

length: 14
J: TRBJ2-1
V: TRBV20-1
size: NA
D: TRBD2
CDR3: CSGLSGGSYNEQFF
DNA: TGCAGCGGGTTGAGCGGGGGGTCCTACAATGAGCAGTTCTTC

length: 18
J: TRBJ2-3
V: TRBV9
size: few
D: TRBD2
CDR3: CASSVAPVGLGRADTQYF
DNA: TGTGCCAGCAGCGTAGCTCCGGTCGGACTAGGGCGCGCAGATACGCAGTATTTT

length: 15
J: TRBJ1-1
V: TRBV6-2/TRBV6-3
size: few
D: NA
CDR3: CASSYSAWRATEAFF
DNA: TGTGCCAGCAGTTACTCGGCCTGGAGGGCCACTGAAGCTTTCTTT

length: 14
J: TRBJ1-1
V: TRBV12-3/TRBV12-4
size: NA
D: NA
CDR3: CASSFHPKGTEAFF
DNA: TGTGCCAGCAGTTTCCACCCCAAAGGCACTGAAGCTTTCTTT